The clone carrying this TCR beta chain was detected only a few times. The sample originates from a study of T cells in Graves' hyperthyroidism and ophthalmopathy. Trimming shortened V by 1 base and J by 14 bases, and 21 bases separated the two germline ends. This CDR3 has 14 residues. CDR1 SGDLS and CDR2 YYNGEE come from the germline V gene. What was amplified from RNA transcripts were TCR beta CDR3 regions. TCR CDR3 underwent first-round RT-PCR with the HTBI primer set. TCRdb itself ran the multiplex PCR reads through MiXCR, one entry per CDR3 protein. This table holds 400,000 to 450,000 distinct CDR3 sequences, under 15% found once.

V is TRBV9 and J is TRBJ1-1, with D uncertain. The TCR comes from a man aged 18 to 35 with Graves' ophthalmopathy. Sequenced input: blood. The CDR3 DNA reads TGTGCCAGCAGCGTATCAAGCGCCACTGTAGGGCCATTCTTT. Its protein product is CASSVSSATVGPFF.